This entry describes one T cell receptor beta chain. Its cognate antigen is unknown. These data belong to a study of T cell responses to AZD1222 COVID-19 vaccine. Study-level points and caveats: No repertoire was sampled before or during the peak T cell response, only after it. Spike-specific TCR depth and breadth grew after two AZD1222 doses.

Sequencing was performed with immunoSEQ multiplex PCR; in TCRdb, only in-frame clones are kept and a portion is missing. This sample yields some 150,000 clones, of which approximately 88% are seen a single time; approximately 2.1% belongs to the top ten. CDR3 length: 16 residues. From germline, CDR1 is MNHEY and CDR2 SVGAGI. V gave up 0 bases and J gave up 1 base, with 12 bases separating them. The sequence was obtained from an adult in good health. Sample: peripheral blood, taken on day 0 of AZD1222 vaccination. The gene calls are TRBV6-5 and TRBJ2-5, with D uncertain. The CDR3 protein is CASSYSRNGFQETQYF. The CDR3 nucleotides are TGTGCCAGCAGTTACTCTCGGAATGGGTTCCAAGAGACCCAGTACTTC.